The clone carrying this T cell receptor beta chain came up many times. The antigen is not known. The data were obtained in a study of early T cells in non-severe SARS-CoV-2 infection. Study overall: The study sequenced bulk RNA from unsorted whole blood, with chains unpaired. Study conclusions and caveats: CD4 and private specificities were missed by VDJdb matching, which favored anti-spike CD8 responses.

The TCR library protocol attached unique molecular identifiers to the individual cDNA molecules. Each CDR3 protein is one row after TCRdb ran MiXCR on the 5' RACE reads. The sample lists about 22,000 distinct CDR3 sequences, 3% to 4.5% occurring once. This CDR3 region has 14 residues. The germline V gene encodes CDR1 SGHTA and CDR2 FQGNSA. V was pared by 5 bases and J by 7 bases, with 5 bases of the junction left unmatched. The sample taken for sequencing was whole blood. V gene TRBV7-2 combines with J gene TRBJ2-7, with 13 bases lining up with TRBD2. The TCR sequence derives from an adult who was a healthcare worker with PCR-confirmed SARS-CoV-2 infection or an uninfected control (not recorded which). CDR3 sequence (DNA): TGTGCCAGCAGCCCCCGACTAGCGGGAGGTGAGCAGTACTTC. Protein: CASSPRLAGGEQYF.